This is a list of T cell receptor beta chains from one sample in a study of radiation and T cells in renal cell carcinoma. The protocol was immunoSEQ multiplex PCR, while the TCRdb copy is restricted to in-frame clones and leaves out a portion. The repertoire holds 87,000 or so clones, with 80% to 90% as singletons. The source material was blood, sampled from a patient whose treatment included radiotherapy and nephrectomy. These receptors were taken from a man in his fifties with renal cell carcinoma. Each CDR3 is given with its conserved first and last residue. D genes are given only for firm matches. Clone size is given for some rows only: seen once, a few or many times, or a class if the clone is expanded.

CDR3: CASSLGRGEEQFF
DNA: TGTGCCAGCAGCTTGGGAAGGGGGGAGGAGCAGTTCTTC
size: NA
V: TRBV5-6
D: NA
J: TRBJ2-1

CDR3: CASSIGPGGPNTGELFF
DNA: TGTGCCAGTAGTATAGGCCCCGGGGGTCCGAACACCGGGGAGCTGTTTTTT
size: NA
V: TRBV19
D: NA
J: TRBJ2-2

CDR3: CASSQGGDTDTQYF
DNA: TGTGCCAGCAGCCAAGGGGGGGACACAGATACGCAGTATTTT
size: NA
V: TRBV4-2
D: NA
J: TRBJ2-3

CDR3: CASSPGAANTGELFF
DNA: TGCGCCAGCAGCCCGGGGGCCGCGAACACCGGGGAGCTGTTTTTT
size: once
V: TRBV5-1
D: NA
J: TRBJ2-2

CDR3: CAISEGTGGEQYF
DNA: TGTGCCATCAGTGAAGGGACCGGAGGCGAGCAGTACTTC
size: NA
V: TRBV10-3
D: NA
J: TRBJ2-7

CDR3: CASASVGYTEAFF
DNA: TGTGCCAGCGCTTCCGTTGGTTACACTGAAGCTTTCTTT
size: NA
V: TRBV6-1
D: NA
J: TRBJ1-1

CDR3: CASSLGPVSTDTQYF
DNA: TGTGCCAGCAGCTTAGGACCTGTTAGCACAGATACGCAGTATTTT
size: NA
V: TRBV7-9
D: NA
J: TRBJ2-3

CDR3: CASRGRDRGYNEQFF
DNA: TGCGCCTCGCGCGGAAGGGACAGGGGCTACAATGAGCAGTTCTTC
size: NA
V: TRBV5-1
D: TRBD1
J: TRBJ2-1

CDR3: CASSIRETYYEQYF
DNA: TGTGCCAGCAGCATACGGGAGACTTACTACGAGCAGTACTTC
size: NA
V: TRBV11-2
D: NA
J: TRBJ2-7

CDR3: CASSQAGLAENGREQYF
DNA: TGTGCCAGCAGCCAAGCGGGACTAGCAGAAAACGGAAGGGAGCAGTACTTC
size: NA
V: TRBV4-2
D: TRBD2
J: TRBJ2-7

CDR3: CASSLGTMNTEAFF
DNA: TGCGCCAGCAGCTTGGGGACAATGAACACTGAAGCTTTCTTT
size: NA
V: TRBV5-1
D: NA
J: TRBJ1-1

CDR3: CSVASGSFYEQYF
DNA: TGCAGCGTTGCTAGCGGGAGCTTTTACGAGCAGTACTTC
size: NA
V: TRBV29-1
D: TRBD2
J: TRBJ2-7

CDR3: CASSLGGISNYGYTF
DNA: TGTGCCAGCAGCCTAGGGGGGATATCTAACTATGGCTACACCTTC
size: NA
V: TRBV7-2
D: NA
J: TRBJ1-2

CDR3: CASSQINYGYTF
DNA: TGTGCCAGCAGCCAAATTAACTATGGCTACACCTTC
size: NA
V: TRBV14
D: NA
J: TRBJ1-2

CDR3: CASSRTGDGYTF
DNA: TGCGCCAGCAGTAGGACGGGGGATGGCTACACCTTC
size: NA
V: TRBV5-1
D: NA
J: TRBJ1-2

CDR3: CASGRDRLGYTF
DNA: TGTGCCAGCGGCCGGGACAGGCTGGGCTACACCTTC
size: once
V: TRBV2
D: TRBD1
J: TRBJ1-2

CDR3: CASSLLSPSSGNTIYF
DNA: TGCGCCAGCAGCTTGTTATCCCCGAGCTCTGGAAACACCATATATTTT
size: once
V: TRBV5-1
D: NA
J: TRBJ1-3

CDR3: CASSLVRGTTEAFF
DNA: TGTGCCAGCAGCTTAGTACGGGGTACCACTGAAGCTTTCTTT
size: NA
V: TRBV7-2
D: NA
J: TRBJ1-1

CDR3: CASSLDGSLGELFF
DNA: TGTGCTAGCAGCTTAGATGGTAGTCTCGGGGAGCTGTTTTTT
size: NA
V: TRBV7-7
D: NA
J: TRBJ2-2

CDR3: CSVLGRTYNEQFF
DNA: TGCAGCGTCCTTGGGAGAACCTACAATGAGCAGTTCTTC
size: NA
V: TRBV29-1
D: NA
J: TRBJ2-1

CDR3: CASSRDLGINQPQHF
DNA: TGTGCCAGCAGCCGGGACTTGGGAATAAATCAGCCCCAGCATTTT
size: NA
V: TRBV6-5
D: NA
J: TRBJ1-5

CDR3: CASSSRLRGEQYF
DNA: TGTGCCAGCAGCTCTAGGCTACGGGGCGAGCAGTACTTC
size: NA
V: TRBV2
D: NA
J: TRBJ2-7

CDR3: CSVEGQGARWNYGYTF
DNA: TGCAGCGTTGAAGGGCAGGGGGCGCGTTGGAACTATGGCTACACCTTC
size: NA
V: TRBV29-1
D: TRBD1
J: TRBJ1-2

CDR3: CASSQGSSGGPGELFF
DNA: TGTGCCAGCAGCCAAGGTTCTAGCGGGGGGCCCGGGGAGCTGTTTTTT
size: NA
V: TRBV4-2
D: TRBD2
J: TRBJ2-2

CDR3: CASSFHGPTEAFF
DNA: TGTGCCAGCAGTTTTCATGGGCCCACTGAAGCTTTCTTT
size: NA
V: TRBV27
D: NA
J: TRBJ1-1

CDR3: CASSLESWDSLYNEQFF
DNA: TGTGCCAGCAGCCTGGAGTCCTGGGACAGTCTATACAATGAGCAGTTCTTC
size: NA
V: TRBV2
D: TRBD1
J: TRBJ2-1

CDR3: CASSQQGDQPQHF
DNA: TGTGCCAGCAGTCAACAGGGGGATCAGCCCCAGCATTTT
size: NA
V: TRBV7-9
D: TRBD1
J: TRBJ1-5

CDR3: CASSQDTGGSSPNGYTF
DNA: TGCGCCAGCAGCCAAGATACAGGGGGCTCAAGCCCAAATGGCTACACCTTC
size: NA
V: TRBV4-1
D: TRBD1
J: TRBJ1-2

CDR3: CASSPPSQPGYTF
DNA: TGTGCCAGCTCACCCCCATCGCAACCTGGCTACACCTTC
size: NA
V: TRBV18
D: NA
J: TRBJ1-2

CDR3: CAISDVGQGTWGEQYF
DNA: TGTGCCATCAGTGACGTGGGACAGGGGACGTGGGGCGAGCAGTACTTC
size: NA
V: TRBV10-3
D: TRBD1
J: TRBJ2-7

CDR3: CASSSLFRDSMNTEAFF
DNA: TGTGCCAGCAGTTCATTATTCCGGGACAGCATGAACACTGAAGCTTTCTTT
size: NA
V: TRBV27
D: TRBD1
J: TRBJ1-1

CDR3: CASSPGQVNYGYTF
DNA: TGTGCCAGCTCACCAGGACAGGTGAACTATGGCTACACCTTC
size: NA
V: TRBV18
D: TRBD1
J: TRBJ1-2

CDR3: CAWSVRGNQPQHF
DNA: TGTGCCTGGAGTGTACGAGGAAATCAGCCCCAGCATTTT
size: NA
V: TRBV30
D: NA
J: TRBJ1-5

CDR3: CASSGAGLTGELFF
DNA: TGTGCCAGCAGTGGGGCAGGGCTCACCGGGGAGCTGTTTTTT
size: once
V: TRBV2
D: NA
J: TRBJ2-2

CDR3: CASSGGGRLDKGHYEQFF
DNA: TGCGCCAGCAGCGGCGGGGGGAGGTTGGATAAGGGGCACTATGAGCAGTTCTTC
size: NA
V: TRBV10-1
D: TRBD2
J: TRBJ2-1

CDR3: CASSDGGTTYNEQFF
DNA: TGTGCCAGCAGTGACGGGGGGACTACTTACAATGAGCAGTTCTTC
size: NA
V: TRBV6-4
D: TRBD2
J: TRBJ2-1

CDR3: CASSPPAQGSTDTQYF
DNA: TGTGCCAGCTCACCACCCGCGCAGGGAAGCACAGATACGCAGTATTTT
size: once
V: TRBV18
D: NA
J: TRBJ2-3

CDR3: CASRASGSSYEQYF
DNA: TGTGCCAGCAGAGCTAGCGGGAGTTCCTACGAGCAGTACTTC
size: once
V: TRBV2
D: TRBD2
J: TRBJ2-7

CDR3: CASSTGSFTNEKLFF
DNA: TGTGCCAGTAGTACCGGGAGTTTCACTAATGAAAAACTGTTTTTT
size: NA
V: TRBV19
D: NA
J: TRBJ1-4

CDR3: CASSASGTSGAYEQYF
DNA: TGTGCCAGCAGCGCTTCCGGGACTAGCGGGGCCTACGAGCAGTACTTC
size: NA
V: TRBV9
D: TRBD2
J: TRBJ2-7

CDR3: CAISDYSSMGEQYF
DNA: TGTGCCATCAGTGACTACAGCTCTATGGGCGAGCAGTACTTC
size: NA
V: TRBV10-3
D: NA
J: TRBJ2-7

CDR3: CASSSRTDLSEQYF
DNA: TGTGCCAGCAGTTCCCGGACGGACCTTAGCGAGCAGTACTTC
size: once
V: TRBV6-5
D: NA
J: TRBJ2-7

CDR3: CASSYNRGGTEAFF
DNA: TGTGCCAGCAGTTACAACAGGGGAGGGACTGAAGCTTTCTTT
size: NA
V: TRBV6-5
D: TRBD1
J: TRBJ1-1

CDR3: CASGQTGDETQYF
DNA: TGTGCCAGCGGCCAGACAGGGGACGAGACCCAGTACTTC
size: NA
V: TRBV5-4
D: TRBD1
J: TRBJ2-5

CDR3: CASSLQAVSGNTIYF
DNA: TGTGCCAGCAGTCTACAGGCCGTCTCTGGAAACACCATATATTTT
size: NA
V: TRBV6-1
D: NA
J: TRBJ1-3

CDR3: CASSEPETGGREQFF
DNA: TGTGCCAGCAGTGAACCCGAGACAGGGGGCAGGGAGCAGTTCTTC
size: NA
V: TRBV25-1
D: TRBD1
J: TRBJ2-1

CDR3: CASSHGTMGGELFF
DNA: TGCGCCAGCAGCCACGGGACAATGGGCGGGGAGCTGTTTTTT
size: NA
V: TRBV4-3
D: NA
J: TRBJ2-2

CDR3: CAWSRGNQETQYF
DNA: TGTGCCTGGAGTCGTGGGAACCAAGAGACCCAGTACTTC
size: once
V: TRBV30
D: NA
J: TRBJ2-5

CDR3: CASSSQGGYGYTF
DNA: TGTGCCAGCAGTTCACAGGGGGGCTATGGCTACACCTTC
size: NA
V: TRBV28
D: TRBD1
J: TRBJ1-2

CDR3: CASSTRSYNEQFF
DNA: TGTGCCAGCAGTACCCGGTCATACAATGAGCAGTTCTTC
size: NA
V: TRBV6-1
D: NA
J: TRBJ2-1

CDR3: CAWSLGDQNTIYF
DNA: TGTGCCTGGAGTTTAGGAGATCAAAACACCATATATTTT
size: NA
V: TRBV30
D: NA
J: TRBJ1-3

CDR3: CASRGKLQRLAGGYEQYF
DNA: TGTGCCAGCAGGGGTAAACTTCAAAGACTAGCGGGAGGGTACGAGCAGTACTTC
size: NA
V: TRBV27
D: TRBD2
J: TRBJ2-7

CDR3: CASSTTGFTDTQYF
DNA: TGTGCCAGCAGCACCACAGGGTTCACAGATACGCAGTATTTT
size: NA
V: TRBV11-1
D: NA
J: TRBJ2-3

CDR3: CASTETGEQYF
DNA: TGTGCCAGCACGGAGACGGGCGAGCAGTACTTC
size: NA
V: TRBV6-5
D: NA
J: TRBJ2-7

CDR3: CASSLGGLKPQHF
DNA: TGTGCCAGCAGTTTAGGGGGGCTTAAGCCCCAGCATTTT
size: NA
V: TRBV27
D: NA
J: TRBJ1-5

CDR3: CASMAWTGGDEQYF
DNA: TGTGCCAGCATGGCTTGGACAGGGGGCGACGAGCAGTACTTC
size: NA
V: TRBV5-4
D: TRBD1
J: TRBJ2-7

CDR3: CAGVGGRYTDTQYF
DNA: TGTGCCGGGGTTGGGGGGAGGTACACAGATACGCAGTATTTT
size: NA
V: TRBV6-1
D: NA
J: TRBJ2-3

CDR3: CATSSHLPRGLEQYF
DNA: TGTGCCACCAGCAGCCATCTTCCCAGGGGGCTTGAGCAGTACTTC
size: once
V: TRBV15
D: TRBD1
J: TRBJ2-7

CDR3: CASSYSSGDYEQYF
DNA: TGTGCCAGCAGTTACTCTAGCGGGGATTACGAGCAGTACTTC
size: NA
V: TRBV27
D: TRBD2
J: TRBJ2-7

CDR3: CASSGPGQGAVFTGELFF
DNA: TGTGCCAGCAGCGGACCGGGACAGGGGGCGGTTTTCACCGGGGAGCTGTTTTTT
size: NA
V: TRBV9
D: TRBD1
J: TRBJ2-2